This T cell receptor beta chain was identified in a study of blood T cells in healthy people across ages. Overall study context: About one barcoded beta molecule per two T cells was captured by template switching.

V lost 6 bases to trimming and J lost 7 bases, with 15 bases between them. The length of the CDR3 is 14 residues. Overall study results and limits: Because sorting was not performed, PBMCs prevented conclusive naive versus antigen-experienced comparison.

A J-beta primer mix and a sample-barcoded 5' primer were used in a second PCR of roughly 7 to 12 cycles. MiXCR, applied by TCRdb to the 5' RACE reads, yields one record per CDR3 protein. The profile shows approximately 850,000 distinct CDR3 sequences, 55% to 70% of them singletons. On this clonotype itself: Its antigen is unidentified.

This chain links TRBV12-3 or TRBV12-4 with TRBJ1-4, with TRBD1 as a possible D gene (5 bases). This clonotype was obtained from a man aged 30 to 45 in good health. The sequenced material came from blood. CDR3 protein: CASRAVERGEKLFF. The CDR3, as DNA: TGTGCCAGCAGGGCTGTTGAAAGGGGTGAAAAACTGTTTTTT.